This TCR beta chain was sequenced for a study of shared clonotypes between healthy human individuals. At the level of the study: Each donor contributed plates that comprised three CD4 naive, three CD4 memory, two CD8 naive and one CD8 memory.

Sequenced by immunoSEQ multiplex PCR; TCRdb stores in-frame clones only, minus some. The sample shows approximately 1,500,000 clones, over 95% of them seen only once. Germline assignment: CDR1 ENHRY and CDR2 SYGVKD. V shed 4 bases and J 5 bases; nucleotides not matched to a gene: 5. The length of the CDR3 is 13 residues. The TCR originated in a man aged 30-40 years in good health. Input material: naive CD4+ T cells sorted from blood. The subset is: CD45RA+ positively selected. The gene calls are TRBV10-3 and TRBJ2-7, with 7 bases matching TRBD1. The CDR3 sequence: CAISGRTGNEQYF. DNA for the CDR3: TGTGCCATCAGTGGGCGGACAGGAAACGAGCAGTACTTC.